Shown below are 9 T cell receptor beta chains from a single sample sequenced in a study of Graves' ophthalmopathy and Graves' hyperthyroidism. RNA transcripts were the source from which TCR beta CDR3 regions were amplified. Following a first-round RT-PCR that used HTBI primers, a second-round multiplex PCR was carried out. TCRdb reanalysed the multiplex PCR reads using MiXCR and keeps one entry per CDR3 protein. The sample consists of 650,000 to 800,000 distinct CDR3 sequences, about two fifths of them appearing once. Sequences were obtained from peripheral blood. These receptors were collected from an adult man with Graves' ophthalmopathy.

As regards this clonotype: A much larger clone lies one base from this, so it may be a read error. This rearrangement joins TRBV9 to TRBJ2-7; D tentatively reads TRBD1 or TRBD2 (5 bases each). CDR1 is SGDLS and CDR2 is YYNGEE in the germline V gene. There are 12 residues in the CDR3. CDR3 sequence reads: CASSVGGNEQHF. The CDR3, as DNA: TGTGCCAGCAGCGTAGGGGGGAACGAGCAGCACTTC.

The rearrangement joins TRBV9 to TRBJ2-2; 10 nucleotides line up with TRBD2. The CDR3 runs to 19 residues. Per the germline V gene, CDR1 is SGDLS and CDR2 is YYNGEE. V shed 4 bases, J shed 1 base, and the junction held 13 bases outside the gene matches. The CDR3 reads CASSQDSASGGVNTGELFF. The CDR3 DNA follows: TGTGCCAGCAGCCAAGATAGCGCTAGCGGGGGCGTGAACACCGGGGAGCTGTTTTTT.

This chain's CDR3 is CASSLGRGHTDTQYF. CDR3 DNA: TGTGCCAGCAGCTTAGGGCGGGGACACACAGATACGCAGTATTTT. This chain links TRBV7-6 with TRBJ2-3; D is tentatively TRBD1 or TRBD2 (6 bases each). The CDR3 is made up of 15 amino acids. Germline V CDR1 and CDR2: SGHVS, FNYEAQ. Between the trimmed V and J ends, which lost 1 base and 2 bases, there was a span of 10 bases.

The chain recombines TRBV20-1 with TRBJ2-7; D call uncertain. The CDR3 covers 13 residues. V lost 1 base and J lost 3, with 10 bases in between. Germline CDR1 and CDR2: DFQATT and SNEGSKA (reference sequence). The CDR3: CSARGNSLYEQYF. For the CDR3, the DNA is TGCAGTGCTAGAGGTAACTCCCTCTACGAGCAGTACTTC.

V and J are TRBV7-6 and TRBJ2-7, with 8 bases matching TRBD1. This CDR3 has 12 amino acids. Germline values: CDR1 SGHVS, CDR2 FNYEAQ. CDR3 sequence reads: CANAGTGYEQYF. The CDR3 nucleotides are TGTGCTAACGCCGGGACAGGCTACGAGCAGTACTTC.

This clonotype was observed at least ten times. This chain connects TRBV4-3 to TRBJ1-2; possibly TRBD1 for D (5 bases). This CDR3 region has 13 residues. The germline V gene has CDR1 LGHNA and CDR2 YSLEER. V gave up 0 bases and J gave up 4 bases, with 6 bases separating them. CDR3 DNA sequence: TGCGCCAGCAGCCAAGAGAGGGGCTATGGCTACACCTTC. Translated: CASSQERGYGYTF.

This clonotype was seen many times. J is TRBJ1-5 and V is TRBV2, with D unclear. Germline V lookup: CDR1 SNHLY, CDR2 FYNNEI. The length of the CDR3 is 15 residues. With 1 base removed from V and 0 bases from J, the gap between germline ends came to 7 bases. As DNA, the CDR3 is TGTGCCAGCAGTGAAGAGGCGGGTAGCAATCAGCCCCAGCATTTT. Translated: CASSEEAGSNQPQHF.

This clonotype came up many times. This chain links TRBV5-1 with TRBJ1-4; TRBD1 aligns across 7 bases. J was trimmed by 5 bases and V by 4 bases; bases with no gene match: 8. CDR1 is SGHRS, CDR2 YFSETQ, per germline. The CDR3 spans 15 residues. The CDR3 DNA reads as TGCGCCAGCAGCGAGACAGGACAGGAGAATGAAAAACTGTTTTTT. Its translation is CASSETGQENEKLFF.

The chain links TRBV29-1 to TRBJ2-2; D might be TRBD1 (6 bases). Trimming shortened V by 3 bases and J by 1 base, and 9 bases separated the two germline ends. The CDR3 has 14 residues. Germline CDR1 and CDR2: SQVTM and ANQGSEA. The DNA for the CDR3 is TGCAGCGTTGATGGACAGATGAACACCGGGGAGCTGTTTTTT. It translates to CSVDGQMNTGELFF.